The count of the clone carrying this TCR beta chain is one. The entry originates in a study of blood T cell repertoires in COVID-19. The overall study: Donors in the United States, Italy and Spain gave samples during acute or convalescent COVID-19. T cells, B-cell-depleted T cells, or PBMCs supplied cDNA or gDNA.

The ends were cut back, 6 bases at V and 4 bases at J, with 16 bases in the middle. This CDR3 spans 16 amino acids. From germline, CDR1 is SNHLY and CDR2 FYNNEI. How the authors handled the data: Reference gene primer amplification in the assay estimated nucleated cell counts. Some clones are missing from TCRdb's copy, which holds only in-frame ones; the method was immunoSEQ multiplex PCR. The DNA was the basis for D and trimming; V, J and clone size are from that table. The table includes about 240,000 clones, 82% detected once. The J gene is TRBJ2-6, the V gene TRBV2, with D possibly TRBD1 on 6 matching bases. The sequence derives from a woman aged 55 to 70 with active or convalescent COVID-19. The sample comprised peripheral blood. CDR3 DNA sequence: TGTGCCAGCAGCCAAGGGTCAGGGGCCGGGGCCAACGTCCTGACTTTC. Translation: CASSQGSGAGANVLTF.